What follows are 30 T cell receptor beta chains derived from one specimen sequenced in a study of blood T cell repertoires in COVID-19. TCRdb keeps only in-frame clones here, not all; method: immunoSEQ multiplex PCR. Among approximately 300,000 clones, roughly 83% were seen once, and the ten largest hold 1.5% to 2%. Sequencing was done on a sample of peripheral blood. All receptors derive from a woman aged 50 to 60 with acute or convalescent COVID-19.

The J gene is TRBJ2-2, the V gene TRBV5-1; 7 nucleotides match TRBD1. The V and J ends lost 2 bases and 0 bases, in that order; junction bases with no gene match: 1. The CDR3 runs to 15 residues. The germline CDR1 and CDR2 sequences are SGHRS and YFSETQ. CDR3 protein: CASSFQGANTGELFF. CDR3 nucleotides: TGCGCCAGCAGCTTTCAGGGGGCGAACACCGGGGAGCTGTTTTTT.

This chain links TRBV7-2 with TRBJ2-1, with 10 positions matching TRBD2. CDR3 length: 15 amino acids. V shed 10 bases and J 7 bases; nucleotides not matched to a gene: 13. Germline V gene data show CDR1 as SGHTA and CDR2 as FQGNSA. The CDR3 loop reads CATISRTSGLNEQFF. The CDR3 region has the DNA TGTGCCACGATATCTAGGACTAGCGGCTTGAATGAGCAGTTCTTC. Combining the CDR3 with reference TRBV7-2 and TRBJ2-1 gives the whole variable domain GAGVSQSPSNKVTEKGKDVELRCDPISGHTALYWYRQSLGQGLEFLIYFQGNSAPDKSGLPSDRFSAERTGGSVSTLTIQRTQQEDSAVYLCATISRTSGLNEQFFGPGTRLTVL.

The chain employs TRBV3-1 (or the pseudogene TRBV3-2) and TRBJ1-2, with unresolved D. There are 14 residues in the CDR3. From germline, CDR1 is LGHDT and CDR2 YNNKEL (reference sequence). V lost 0 bases and J 8 bases, leaving 13 bases between the germline ends. The CDR3 region has the DNA TGTGCCAGCAGCCAAGATGGATTTGGGAGAGGCTACACCTTC. As protein: CASSQDGFGRGYTF.

The CDR3 here is CASSVNSGSGANVLTF. In DNA form, the CDR3 reads TGTGCCAGCAGTGTAAACTCTGGCTCTGGGGCCAACGTCCTGACTTTC. The chain links TRBV6-1 to TRBJ2-6; unclear D gene. V was pared by 4 bases and J by 0 bases, with 10 bases between. Germline-derived CDR1 and CDR2 are MNHNS and SASEGT. This CDR3 spans 16 amino acids.

This chain's CDR3 is CASSQDYSNGYTF. The DNA for the CDR3 is TGTGCCAGCAGCCAAGACTACAGCAATGGCTACACCTTC. The rearrangement joins TRBV3-1 (or the pseudogene TRBV3-2) to TRBJ1-2; D uncertain. Germline loops: CDR1 LGHDT, CDR2 YNNKEL (reference sequence). V was cut by 0 bases and J by 6 bases, with 8 bases left in between. The CDR3 is made up of 13 amino acids.

V is TRBV6-8 and J is TRBJ1-2, with D perhaps TRBD1 (6 bases). The V end lost 2 bases, the J end lost 6 bases, and 10 bases lay between the germline ends. There are 13 residues in the CDR3. CDR1 and CDR2 (germline): MNHGY, SAAAGT. The CDR3 nucleotides are TGTGCCAGCAGTTACCCCGCAGGGGATGGCTACACCTTC. Encoded protein: CASSYPAGDGYTF.

The V call is TRBV9, the J call TRBJ1-2, with 7 bases matching TRBD1. The CDR3 runs to 15 residues. The V gene's germline CDR1 is SGDLS and CDR2 YYNGEE. Unmatched junction bases numbered 4, after V lost 0 bases and J lost 2 bases. The CDR3 DNA reads as TGTGCCAGCAGCGTAGTGGGGACAGCCAACTATGGCTACACCTTC. It is translated as CASSVVGTANYGYTF.

This clone has more than one count but fewer than ten. The chain carries TRBV28 and TRBJ1-1; 9 bases are shared with TRBD1. CDR1 and CDR2 from the germline V gene are MDHEN and SYDVKM. The CDR3 length is 15 residues. V gave up 4 bases and J gave up 4 bases; unmatched junction bases: 7. CDR3 in amino acids: CASSYRGQRGTEAFF. For the CDR3, the DNA is TGTGCCAGCAGTTACAGGGGGCAAAGAGGCACTGAAGCTTTCTTT.

CDR3 in DNA: TGTGCCAGTAGTTCCACCCTCTGGGGGCCACCCTACAATGAGCAGTTCTTC. It codes for CASSSTLWGPPYNEQFF. V is TRBV19 and J is TRBJ2-1; D might be TRBD1 (6 bases). The CDR3 runs 17 residues. Trimming removed 5 bases at V and 2 bases at J, with 19 bases between. CDR1 is LNHDA, CDR2 SQIVND, per germline (reference sequence).

This rearrangement joins TRBV7-3 to TRBJ2-2; 10 bases align to TRBD2. J was trimmed by 1 base and V by 4 bases; bases with no gene match: 15. Per the germline V gene, CDR1 is SGHTA and CDR2 is FQGTGA. The CDR3 consists of 20 residues. Here the CDR3 DNA reads TGTGCCAGCAGCTCCCCTTTAGCGGGAGGAACTTGGGGGAACACCGGGGAGCTGTTTTTT. The encoded protein is CASSSPLAGGTWGNTGELFF.

V gene TRBV28 combines with J gene TRBJ1-1, with 10 positions matching TRBD1. This CDR3 comprises 13 residues. CDR1 is MDHEN, CDR2 SYDVKM, per germline. Trimming at V came to 7 bases and at J to 10 bases, leaving 9 bases not matched to a gene. The DNA of the CDR3 is TGTGCCAGCACCGGGACAGGGGAATGGGTAGCTTTCTTT. It yields the protein CASTGTGEWVAFF.

V is TRBV2 and J is TRBJ2-3, with TRBD1 matching over 9 bases. CDR1 is SNHLY and CDR2 is FYNNEI in the germline V gene. The CDR3 has 17 residues. With V trimmed by 3 bases and J by 3 bases, 10 bases remained unmatched. This CDR3 reads CASSESRAGTGTDTQYF. CDR3 coding DNA: TGTGCCAGCAGTGAGAGCCGGGCCGGGACAGGGACAGATACGCAGTATTTT. Full variable domain (rest looked up from reference TRBV2 and TRBJ2-3): EPEVTQTPSHQVTQMGQEVILRCVPISNHLYFYWYRQILGQKVEFLVSFYNNEISEKSEIFDDQFSVERPDGSNFTLKIRSTKLEDSAMYFCASSESRAGTGTDTQYFGPGTRLTVL.

V gene TRBV27 combines with J gene TRBJ2-5; 14 bases match TRBD2. Trimming at V came to 7 bases and at J to 3 bases, leaving 7 bases not matched to a gene. The CDR3 has 16 residues. Germline V gives CDR1 MNHEY, CDR2 SMNVEV (reference sequence). CDR3: CASTPLGLAGEETQYF. Written as DNA, the CDR3 is TGTGCCAGCACCCCGCTGGGACTAGCGGGGGAAGAGACCCAGTACTTC.

This clone was counted a few times. The V gene is TRBV6-5, the J gene TRBJ1-5; 7 bases are shared with TRBD1. J lost 6 bases, V lost 6 bases, and 8 bases had no gene match. CDR3 size: 14 residues. Germline V gene sequence: CDR1 MNHEY, CDR2 SVGAGI. The CDR3 sequence: CASRPDRDAQPQHF. In nucleotides, the CDR3 is TGTGCCAGCAGACCCGACAGGGACGCTCAGCCCCAGCATTTT.

The gene calls are TRBV5-1 and TRBJ2-1; 10 positions agree with TRBD2. Trimming cost V 3 bases and J 4 bases; bases outside gene matches: 7. Germline V gives CDR1 SGHRS, CDR2 YFSETQ. The CDR3 contains 16 residues. In DNA, the CDR3 is TGCGCCAGCAGCTCTCAGGCTAGCGGGGGATACAATGAGCAGTTCTTC. Protein product: CASSSQASGGYNEQFF.

The chain couples TRBV30 to TRBJ2-3; D gene unclear. The V gene's germline CDR1 is GTSNPN and CDR2 SVGIG (reference sequence). The CDR3 is made up of 14 amino acids. Trimming took 0 bases from V and 3 from J, leaving 10 bases between them. In DNA form, the CDR3 reads TGTGCCTGGAGTGTATTAAGCCAAACAGATACGCAGTATTTT. Protein: CAWSVLSQTDTQYF.

The V call is TRBV7-8, the J call TRBJ2-7; D not resolved. The V end was cut by 4 bases, the J end by 4 bases, with 17 bases between. The CDR3 is 15 amino acids. Germline values: CDR1 SGHVS, CDR2 FQNEAQ. The CDR3, as DNA: TGTGCCAGCAGCTCCCGTAATTTACAAAAATACGAGCAGTACTTC. It yields the protein CASSSRNLQKYEQYF.

The rearrangement joins TRBV24-1 to TRBJ2-1; 10 positions match TRBD2. CDR3 size: 17 residues. CDR1 is KGHDR, CDR2 SFDVKD, per germline. J was trimmed by 6 bases and V by 3 bases; bases with no gene match: 10. CDR3 in amino acids: CATSDTAGGPGTNEQFF. DNA for the CDR3: TGTGCCACCAGTGATACAGCGGGAGGGCCTGGAACCAATGAGCAGTTCTTC.

The chain recombines TRBV18 with TRBJ2-3; tentatively, D is TRBD2 (5 bases). V was trimmed by 6 bases and J by 2 bases, leaving 12 bases between them. The CDR3 spans 14 residues. CDR1 and CDR2 from the germline V gene are KGHSH and LQKENI. CDR3: CASSPRGITDTQYF. CDR3 DNA sequence: TGTGCCAGCTCCCCGCGAGGGATCACAGATACGCAGTATTTT.

The chain recombines TRBV7-2 with TRBJ2-1; D is perhaps TRBD2 (6 bases). There are 13 residues in the CDR3. Trimming stripped 6 bases from V and 4 bases from J, with 10 bases between. CDR1 and CDR2 (germline): SGHTA, FQGNSA. Here the CDR3 reads CASRRAGYNEQFF. In DNA form, the CDR3 reads TGTGCCAGCAGGCGTGCGGGGTACAATGAGCAGTTCTTC. The complete variable domain, with remaining parts taken from reference TRBV7-2 and TRBJ2-1, reads GAGVSQSPSNKVTEKGKDVELRCDPISGHTALYWYRQSLGQGLEFLIYFQGNSAPDKSGLPSDRFSAERTGGSVSTLTIQRTQQEDSAVYLCASRRAGYNEQFFGPGTRLTVL.

The CDR3: CASSWGTAQETQYF. In DNA form, the CDR3 reads TGTGCCAGCAGCTGGGGGACAGCCCAAGAGACCCAGTACTTC. The chain is built from TRBV6-2 or TRBV6-3 and TRBJ2-5, with 7 bases lining up with TRBD1. V was clipped by 6 bases and J by 1 base; unmatched bases: 5. The germline V gene encodes CDR1 MNHEY and CDR2 SVGEGT. The CDR3 extends over 14 amino acids.

This chain links TRBV3-1 (or the pseudogene TRBV3-2) with TRBJ1-2, with D possibly matching TRBD1 (6 bases). CDR1 is LGHDT, CDR2 YNNKEL, per germline (reference sequence). V shed 3 bases and J shed 5 bases, with 13 bases lying between them. The CDR3 length is 14 residues. CDR3 protein: CASSHPGHPYGYTF. The CDR3 DNA is TGTGCCAGCAGCCACCCGGGACACCCGTATGGCTACACCTTC.

This rearrangement joins TRBV25-1 to TRBJ2-2; D gene uncertain. V shed 2 bases and J shed 0 bases, with 4 bases lying between them. In germline, CDR1 is MGHDK, CDR2 SYGVNS. This CDR3 has 14 amino acids. This chain's CDR3 is CASSELANTGELFF. DNA for the CDR3: TGTGCCAGCAGTGAACTAGCGAACACCGGGGAGCTGTTTTTT.

J is TRBJ2-1 and V is TRBV5-1; 16 nucleotides align to TRBD2. There are 16 residues in the CDR3. V trimming: 4 bases; J trimming: 7 bases; junction bases outside the gene matches: 5. Germline CDR1 SGHRS, CDR2 YFSETQ. CDR3 protein: CASSQGLAGGANEQFF. The CDR3 region has the DNA TGCGCCAGCAGCCAGGGACTAGCGGGAGGGGCTAATGAGCAGTTCTTC.

This rearrangement joins TRBV4-3 to TRBJ2-7; D not certain. V lost 2 bases and J 7 bases, leaving 12 bases between the germline ends. The CDR3 runs to 13 residues. Germline V gives CDR1 LGHNA, CDR2 YSLEER. CDR3 DNA sequence: TGCGCCAGCAGCCAACGGTACGGGTTGGAGCAGTACTTC. It encodes CASSQRYGLEQYF.

CDR3 residues: CASSYDRAGYEQYF. The CDR3 DNA reads as TGTGCCAGCAGCTACGACAGGGCAGGATACGAGCAGTACTTC. The V and J genes are TRBV7-2 and TRBJ2-7, with TRBD1 matching over 7 bases. CDR1 is SGHTA, CDR2 FQGNSA, per germline. Unmatched junction bases numbered 7, after V lost 4 bases and J lost 4 bases. The CDR3 is made up of 14 amino acids.

V usage is TRBV5-1 and J usage is TRBJ2-5; unclear D gene. The CDR3 length is 16 residues. The V end was cut by 4 bases, the J end by 5 bases, with 21 bases between. Looked up from germline, CDR1 is SGHRS and CDR2 is YFSETQ. CDR3 DNA sequence: TGCGCCAGCAGCCCCTTATATAGGAGTACAACGGAGACCCAGTACTTC. This sequence encodes CASSPLYRSTTETQYF.

Note on this clone: The sample has other DNA sequences that encode this CDR3 too. The chain links TRBV16 to TRBJ2-7; 12 bases map to TRBD2. Germline CDR1 and CDR2: KGHSY and FQNENV. This CDR3 spans 16 amino acids. J gave up 2 bases and V 3 bases, and 5 bases lay outside the gene matches. CDR3: CASSQSRTSGTYEQYF. The CDR3 bases are TGTGCCAGCAGCCAGTCCCGGACTAGCGGGACCTACGAGCAGTACTTC.

The chain has TRBV3-1 (or the pseudogene TRBV3-2) and TRBJ2-7; 9 bases are a match to TRBD1. V lost 6 bases, J lost 2 bases, and 11 bases stayed unmatched. Germline V gives CDR1 LGHDT, CDR2 YNNKEL (reference sequence). There are 16 residues in the CDR3. Here the CDR3 reads CASSPPSGTGPYEQYF. For the CDR3, the DNA is TGTGCCAGCAGTCCACCGTCCGGGACAGGGCCCTACGAGCAGTACTTC.

The chain links TRBV6-5 to TRBJ2-5, with D possibly TRBD2 on 5 matching bases. Germline V gives CDR1 MNHEY, CDR2 SVGAGI. V was clipped by 7 bases and J by 0 bases, with 15 bases between them. The CDR3 sequence is 15 residues long. The DNA of the CDR3 is TGTGCCAGCACCAGCGCGGGTAGCTACCAAGAGACCCAGTACTTC. It specifies CASTSAGSYQETQYF.